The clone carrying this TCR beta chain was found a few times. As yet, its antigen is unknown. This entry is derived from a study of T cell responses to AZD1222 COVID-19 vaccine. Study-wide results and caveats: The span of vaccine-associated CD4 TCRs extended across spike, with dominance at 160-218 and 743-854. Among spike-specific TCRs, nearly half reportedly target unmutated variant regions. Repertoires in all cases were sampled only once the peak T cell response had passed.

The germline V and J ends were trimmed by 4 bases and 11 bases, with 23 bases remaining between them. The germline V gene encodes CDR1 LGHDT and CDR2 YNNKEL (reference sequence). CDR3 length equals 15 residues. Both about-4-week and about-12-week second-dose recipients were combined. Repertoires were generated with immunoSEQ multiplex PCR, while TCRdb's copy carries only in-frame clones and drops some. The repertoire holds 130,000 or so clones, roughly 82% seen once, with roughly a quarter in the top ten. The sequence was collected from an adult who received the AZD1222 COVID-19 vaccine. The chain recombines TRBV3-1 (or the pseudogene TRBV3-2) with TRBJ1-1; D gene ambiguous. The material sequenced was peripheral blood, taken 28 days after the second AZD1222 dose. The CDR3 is CASSPKMERAGSAFF. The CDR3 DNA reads TGTGCCAGCAGCCCGAAGATGGAGAGGGCGGGTTCGGCTTTCTTT.